What follows are 4 T cell receptor beta chains derived from one specimen sequenced in a study of blood T cell repertoires in COVID-19. The table came from immunoSEQ multiplex PCR; TCRdb's copy has only in-frame clones and leaves some out. The profile shows 150,000 to 200,000 clones, about 85% of them singletons. The sample comprised peripheral blood. Source of these receptors: a man older than 75 with COVID-19, enrolled during active disease.

The chain has TRBV23-1 and TRBJ1-4; D call uncertain. TRBV23-1 is flagged as an ORF with uncertain function. This CDR3 is 15 amino acids long. V dropped 5 bases and J dropped 5 bases, with 15 bases sitting between them. The CDR3 is CASSTRLGANEKLFF. DNA for the CDR3: TGCGCCAGCAGTACACGGTTAGGAGCGAATGAAAAACTGTTTTTT.

This clone was seen a few times. The chain links TRBV7-2 to TRBJ1-3, with D uncertain. Germline V gives CDR1 SGHTA, CDR2 FQGNSA. This CDR3 has 15 amino acids. Trimming removed 1 base at V and 0 bases at J, with 7 bases between. CDR3 DNA: TGTGCCAGCAGCTTAGTACAGAGCTCTGGAAACACCATATATTTT. Its protein is CASSLVQSSGNTIYF.

In DNA, the CDR3 is TGTGCCAGCAGCAACGGGGTTGTGGACAATGAGCAGTTCTTC. Protein: CASSNGVVDNEQFF. The chain is built from TRBV9 and TRBJ2-1, with D perhaps matching TRBD2 (5 bases). The V and J ends lost 4 bases and 5 bases respectively, with 13 bases between them. Per germline, CDR1 SGDLS and CDR2 YYNGEE. The CDR3 consists of 14 residues.

This clone appeared once. The V gene is TRBV5-5, the J gene TRBJ2-3; D may be TRBD1 (5 bases). Germline V gene sequence: CDR1 SGHKS, CDR2 YYEKEE (reference sequence). The length of the CDR3 is 14 residues. The V end was cut by 0 bases, the J end by 2 bases, with 7 bases between. The CDR3 reads CASSLDRNTDTQYF. The CDR3 nucleotides are TGTGCCAGCAGCTTGGACAGGAACACAGATACGCAGTATTTT.